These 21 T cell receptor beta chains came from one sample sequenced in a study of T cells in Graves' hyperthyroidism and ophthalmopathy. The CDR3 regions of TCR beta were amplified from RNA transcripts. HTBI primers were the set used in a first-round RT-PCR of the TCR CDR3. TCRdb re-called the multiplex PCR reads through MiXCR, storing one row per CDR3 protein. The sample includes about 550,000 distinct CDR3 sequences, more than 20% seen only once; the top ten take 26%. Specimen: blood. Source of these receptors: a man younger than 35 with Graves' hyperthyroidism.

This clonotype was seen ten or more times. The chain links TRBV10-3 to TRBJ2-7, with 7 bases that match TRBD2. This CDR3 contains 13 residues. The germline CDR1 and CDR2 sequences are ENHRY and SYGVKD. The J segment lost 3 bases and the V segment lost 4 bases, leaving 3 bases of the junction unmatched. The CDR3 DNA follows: TGTGCCATCAGTGGGGGGGGTTTCTACGAGCAGTACTTC. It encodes CAISGGGFYEQYF.

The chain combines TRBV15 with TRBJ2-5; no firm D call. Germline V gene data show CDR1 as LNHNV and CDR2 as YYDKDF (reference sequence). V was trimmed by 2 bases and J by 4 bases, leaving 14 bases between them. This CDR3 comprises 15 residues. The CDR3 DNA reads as TGTGCCACCAGCAGACCATCCCGTCCCCCAGAGACCCAGTACTTC. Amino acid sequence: CATSRPSRPPETQYF.

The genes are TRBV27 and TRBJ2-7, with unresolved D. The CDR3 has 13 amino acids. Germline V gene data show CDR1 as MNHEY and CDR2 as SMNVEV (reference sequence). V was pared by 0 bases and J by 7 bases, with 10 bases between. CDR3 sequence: CASSLSGSREQYF. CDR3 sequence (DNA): TGTGCCAGCAGTTTATCTGGTAGCCGGGAGCAGTACTTC.

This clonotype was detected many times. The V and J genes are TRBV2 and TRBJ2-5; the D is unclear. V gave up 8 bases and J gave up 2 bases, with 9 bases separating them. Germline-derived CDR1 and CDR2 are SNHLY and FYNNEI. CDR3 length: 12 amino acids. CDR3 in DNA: TGTGCCAGCGAAATGGGGCAAGAGACCCAGTACTTC. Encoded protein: CASEMGQETQYF.

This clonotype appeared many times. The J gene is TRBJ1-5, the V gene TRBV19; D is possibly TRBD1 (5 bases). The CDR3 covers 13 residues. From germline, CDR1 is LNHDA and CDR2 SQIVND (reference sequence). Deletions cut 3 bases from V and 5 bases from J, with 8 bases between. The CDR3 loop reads CASSMGGDQPQHF. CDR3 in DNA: TGTGCCAGTAGTATGGGGGGAGATCAGCCCCAGCATTTT.

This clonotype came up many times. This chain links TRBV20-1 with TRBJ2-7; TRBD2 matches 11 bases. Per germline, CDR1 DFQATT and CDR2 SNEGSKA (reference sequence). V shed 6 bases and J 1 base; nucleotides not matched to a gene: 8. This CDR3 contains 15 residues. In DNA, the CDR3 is TGCAGTGCGGTAACTAGCGGGGGACCTTCCTACGAGCAGTACTTC. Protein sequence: CSAVTSGGPSYEQYF.

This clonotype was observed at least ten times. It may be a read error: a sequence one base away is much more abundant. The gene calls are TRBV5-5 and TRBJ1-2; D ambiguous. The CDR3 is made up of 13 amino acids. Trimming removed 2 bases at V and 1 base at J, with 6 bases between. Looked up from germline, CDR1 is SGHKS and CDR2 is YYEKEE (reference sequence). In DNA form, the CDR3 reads TGTGCCAGCAGCTTCGACCTTAACTATGGCTACACCTTC. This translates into CASSFDLNYGYTF.

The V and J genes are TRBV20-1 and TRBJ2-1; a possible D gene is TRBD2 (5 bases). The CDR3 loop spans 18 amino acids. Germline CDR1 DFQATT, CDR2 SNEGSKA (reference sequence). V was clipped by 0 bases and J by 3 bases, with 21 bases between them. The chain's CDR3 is CSARDLHINNGVYNEQFF. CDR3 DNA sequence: TGCAGTGCTAGAGACCTCCACATAAATAACGGGGTCTACAATGAGCAGTTCTTC.

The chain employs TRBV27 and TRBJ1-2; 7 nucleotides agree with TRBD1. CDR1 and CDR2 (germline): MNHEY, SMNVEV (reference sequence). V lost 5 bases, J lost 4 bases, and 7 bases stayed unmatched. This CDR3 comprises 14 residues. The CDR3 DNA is TGTGCCAGCAGTCCAGGGGACAGTCTCTATGGCTACACCTTC. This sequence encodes CASSPGDSLYGYTF.

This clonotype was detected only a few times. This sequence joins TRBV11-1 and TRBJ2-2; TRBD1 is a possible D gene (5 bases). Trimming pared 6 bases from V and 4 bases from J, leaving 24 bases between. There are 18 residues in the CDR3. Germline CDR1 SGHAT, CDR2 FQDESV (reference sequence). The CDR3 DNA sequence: TGTGCCAGCAGTTTTGGGGCGCCCCCTCCTCGAGCCACCGGGGAGCTGTTTTTT. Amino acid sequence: CASSFGAPPPRATGELFF.

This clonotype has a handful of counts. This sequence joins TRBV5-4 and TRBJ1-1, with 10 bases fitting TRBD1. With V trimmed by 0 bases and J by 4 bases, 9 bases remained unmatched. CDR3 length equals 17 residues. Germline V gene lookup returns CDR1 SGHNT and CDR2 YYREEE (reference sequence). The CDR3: CASSLGGTGASGTEAFF. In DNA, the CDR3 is TGTGCCAGCAGCTTGGGAGGGACAGGGGCTTCGGGCACTGAAGCTTTCTTT.

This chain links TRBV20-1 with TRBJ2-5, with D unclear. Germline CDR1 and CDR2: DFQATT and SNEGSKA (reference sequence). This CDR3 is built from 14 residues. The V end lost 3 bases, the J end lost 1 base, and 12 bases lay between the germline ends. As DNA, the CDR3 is TGCAGTGCTAGGGTCGCCATGACCCAAGAGACCCAGTACTTC. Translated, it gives CSARVAMTQETQYF.

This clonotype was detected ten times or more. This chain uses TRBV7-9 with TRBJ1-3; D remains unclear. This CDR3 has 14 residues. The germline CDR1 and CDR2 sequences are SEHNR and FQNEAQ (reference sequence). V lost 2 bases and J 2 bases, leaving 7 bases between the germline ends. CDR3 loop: CASSLLGAGNTIYF. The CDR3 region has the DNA TGTGCCAGCAGCTTACTCGGGGCTGGAAACACCATATATTTT.

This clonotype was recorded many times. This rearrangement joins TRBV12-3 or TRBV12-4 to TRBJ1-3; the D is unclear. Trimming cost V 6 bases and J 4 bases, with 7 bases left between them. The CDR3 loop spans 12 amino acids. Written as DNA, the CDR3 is TGTGCCAGCAGGGCGGAAGGAAACACCATATATTTT. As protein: CASRAEGNTIYF.

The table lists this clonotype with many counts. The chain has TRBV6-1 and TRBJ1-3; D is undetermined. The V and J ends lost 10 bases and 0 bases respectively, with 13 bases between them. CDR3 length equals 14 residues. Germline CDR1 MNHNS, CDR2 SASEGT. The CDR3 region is CATREGHSGNTIYF. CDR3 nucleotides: TGTGCCACCCGTGAAGGCCACTCTGGAAACACCATATATTTT.

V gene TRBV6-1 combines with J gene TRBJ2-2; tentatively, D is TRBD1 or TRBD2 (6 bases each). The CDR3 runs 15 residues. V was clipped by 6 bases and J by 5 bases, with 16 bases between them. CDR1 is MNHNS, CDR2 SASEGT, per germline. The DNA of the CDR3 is TGTGCCAGCAGGGGGGGCGGCGGGGAGACCGGGGAGCTGTTTTTT. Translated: CASRGGGGETGELFF.

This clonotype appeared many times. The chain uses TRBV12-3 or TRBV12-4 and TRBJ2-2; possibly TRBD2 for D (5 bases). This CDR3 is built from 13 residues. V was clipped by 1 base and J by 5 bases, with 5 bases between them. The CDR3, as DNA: TGTGCCAGCAGTTTAGGGAGGACCGGGGAGCTGTTTTTT. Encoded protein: CASSLGRTGELFF.

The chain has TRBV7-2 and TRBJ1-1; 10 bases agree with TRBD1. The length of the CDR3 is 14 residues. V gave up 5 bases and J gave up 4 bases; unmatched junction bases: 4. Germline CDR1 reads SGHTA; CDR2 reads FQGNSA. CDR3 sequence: CASSTGTGATEAFF. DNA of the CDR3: TGTGCCAGCAGCACCGGGACAGGGGCCACTGAAGCTTTCTTT.

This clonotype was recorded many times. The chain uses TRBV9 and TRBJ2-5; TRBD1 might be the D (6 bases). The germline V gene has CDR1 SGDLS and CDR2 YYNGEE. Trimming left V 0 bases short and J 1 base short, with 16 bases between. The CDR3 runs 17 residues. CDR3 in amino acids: CASSVGIIRGGQETQYF. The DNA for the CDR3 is TGTGCCAGCAGCGTAGGAATCATTAGAGGGGGCCAAGAGACCCAGTACTTC. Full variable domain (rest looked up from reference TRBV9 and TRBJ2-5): DSGVTQTPKHLITATGQRVTLRCSPRSGDLSVYWYQQSLDQGLQFLIQYYNGEERAKGNILERFSAQQFPDLHSELNLSSLELGDSALYFCASSVGIIRGGQETQYFGPGTRLLVL.

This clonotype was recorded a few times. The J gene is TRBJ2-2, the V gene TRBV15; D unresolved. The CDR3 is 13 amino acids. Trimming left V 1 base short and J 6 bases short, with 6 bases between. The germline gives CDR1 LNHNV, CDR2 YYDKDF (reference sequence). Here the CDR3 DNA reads TGTGCCACCAGCAGAGGGTCCCCCGGGGAGCTGTTTTTT. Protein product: CATSRGSPGELFF.

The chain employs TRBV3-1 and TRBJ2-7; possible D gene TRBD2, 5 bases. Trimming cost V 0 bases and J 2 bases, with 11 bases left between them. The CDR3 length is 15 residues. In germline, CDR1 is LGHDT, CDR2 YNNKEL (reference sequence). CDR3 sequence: CASSQEGGLAYEQYF. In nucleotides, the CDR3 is TGTGCCAGCAGCCAAGAGGGTGGACTGGCCTACGAGCAGTACTTC.